The 5 T cell receptor beta chains below all came from one sample that was sequenced in a study of OX40 agonist ivuxolimab in advanced cancers. Library method: the immunoSEQ multiplex PCR assay. TCRdb took this table from immuneACCESS and kept in-frame rearrangements with V and J called. Such tables lack part of the clones; where checked against another copy, unresolved V genes explain under half of the gap, and the rest is unexplained. The sample includes about 120,000 clones, with 93% observed a single time. The leading ten clones occupy roughly 0.15% of the sample. Sequenced here: CD4+ or CD8+ T cells sorted from blood, sampled in a trial of the OX40 agonist ivuxolimab. These receptors came from an adult with an advanced solid tumor such as melanoma, head and neck, liver or kidney cancer.

V and J are TRBV2 and TRBJ1-2; maybe TRBD1 (6 bases). This CDR3 contains 15 residues. The germline V gene encodes CDR1 SNHLY and CDR2 FYNNEI. Trimming pared 5 bases from V and 4 bases from J, leaving 17 bases between. CDR3 coding DNA: TGTGCCAGCAGTCAATACAGGGTGGAGGTCTATGGCTACACCTTC. Amino acid sequence: CASSQYRVEVYGYTF.

The chain combines TRBV6-1 with TRBJ1-2; 7 nucleotides line up with TRBD1. Germline loops: CDR1 MNHNS, CDR2 SASEGT. V dropped 3 bases and J dropped 4; count of bases not matched to a gene: 11. CDR3 length: 16 residues. CDR3 in amino acids: CASSDGGQVRIYGYTF. DNA for the CDR3: TGTGCCAGCAGTGATGGTGGACAGGTCCGAATCTATGGCTACACCTTC.

The V gene is TRBV27, the J gene TRBJ1-5; 7 bases map to TRBD1. Germline loops: CDR1 MNHEY, CDR2 SMNVEV (reference sequence). After removal of 11 bases from V and 9 bases from J, the junction contained 19 bases not matched to a gene. This CDR3 is 15 amino acids long. CDR3 region: CAVALPLGTASPQHF. CDR3 bases: TGTGCCGTAGCCCTGCCCCTCGGGACAGCTTCGCCCCAGCATTTT.

J is TRBJ2-7 and V is TRBV11-3, with 9 bases aligning to TRBD2. Germline lookup yields CDR1 SGHNT and CDR2 YENEEA. This CDR3 is 16 amino acids long. With 0 bases clipped from V and 7 bases from J, the junction kept 10 bases outside the gene matches. The CDR3, as DNA: TGTGCCAGCAGCTTAGAAACCTCTAGCGGGACCACAGAGCAGTACTTC. This encodes CASSLETSSGTTEQYF.

This clone was detected once. The gene calls are TRBV19 and TRBJ2-4; D is possibly TRBD1 (6 bases). The CDR3 runs 15 residues. Looked up from germline, CDR1 is LNHDA and CDR2 is SQIVND (reference sequence). The V end lost 5 bases, the J end lost 4 bases, and 15 bases lay between the germline ends. CDR3 coding DNA: TGTGCCAGTAGTCCGCGGACAGCGCCAAAAAACATTCAGTACTTC. Its protein is CASSPRTAPKNIQYF.